This T cell receptor (beta chain) was identified in a study of cytomegalovirus exposure and HLA in healthy donors. Study results and limitations: A later analysis associated some 16,000 TCR beta sequences with HLA alleles at a 0.05 false discovery rate. Highly shared variants forming one cluster were likely a sequencing artifact.

PCR employed 60 Vbeta and 13 Jbeta primers. The method was immunoSEQ multiplex PCR; TCRdb's version includes in-frame clones alone and lacks a portion of them. Recorded for this sample: tens of thousands of clones. Germline CDR1 SEHNR, CDR2 FQNEAQ (reference sequence). The CDR3 consists of 16 residues. The V gene end was trimmed by 2 bases and the J gene end by 1 base; junction bases not matched to a gene: 5. In regard to this clone: The antigen remains unidentified.

The chain has TRBV7-9 and TRBJ1-5, with 7 bases that match TRBD1. Sequenced sample: PBMCs. The receptor comes from a male donor in good health and CMV-seropositive. The CDR3 DNA reads TGTGCCAGCAGCTTATTCGCGACAGGGAGCAATCAGCCCCAGCATTTT. This gives the protein CASSLFATGSNQPQHF.